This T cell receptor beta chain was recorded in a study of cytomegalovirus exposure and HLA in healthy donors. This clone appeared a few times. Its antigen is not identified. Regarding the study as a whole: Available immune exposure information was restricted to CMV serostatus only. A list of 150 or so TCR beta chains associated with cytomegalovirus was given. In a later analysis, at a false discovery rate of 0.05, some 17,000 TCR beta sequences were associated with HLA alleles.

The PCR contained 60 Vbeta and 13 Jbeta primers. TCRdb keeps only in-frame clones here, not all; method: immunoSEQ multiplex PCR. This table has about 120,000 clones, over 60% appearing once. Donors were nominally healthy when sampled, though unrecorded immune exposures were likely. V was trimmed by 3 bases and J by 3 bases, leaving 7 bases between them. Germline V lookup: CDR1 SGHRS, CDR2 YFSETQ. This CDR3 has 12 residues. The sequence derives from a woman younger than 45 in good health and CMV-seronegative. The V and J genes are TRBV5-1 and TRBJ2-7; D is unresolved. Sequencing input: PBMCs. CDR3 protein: CASSSNSYEQYF. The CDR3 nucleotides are TGCGCCAGCAGCTCGAACAGCTACGAGCAGTACTTC.